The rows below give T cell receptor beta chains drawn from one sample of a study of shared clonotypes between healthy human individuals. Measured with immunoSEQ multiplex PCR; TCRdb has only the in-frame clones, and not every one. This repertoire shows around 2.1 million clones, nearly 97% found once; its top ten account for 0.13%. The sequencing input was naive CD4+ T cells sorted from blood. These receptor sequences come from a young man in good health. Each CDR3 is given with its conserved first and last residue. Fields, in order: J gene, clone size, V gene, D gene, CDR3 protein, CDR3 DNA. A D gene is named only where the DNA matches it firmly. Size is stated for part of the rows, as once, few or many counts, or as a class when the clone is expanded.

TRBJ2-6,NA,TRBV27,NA,CASSLGVGRSDGANVLTF,TGTGCCAGCAGTTTAGGGGTAGGCAGGTCGGACGGGGCCAACGTCCTGACTTTC
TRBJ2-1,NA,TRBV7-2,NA,CASSPDQGYYNEQFF,TGTGCCAGCAGCCCCGATCAGGGTTACTACAATGAGCAGTTCTTC
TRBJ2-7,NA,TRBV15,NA,CATSRDVGGEQYF,TGTGCCACCAGCAGAGATGTGGGTGGCGAGCAGTACTTC
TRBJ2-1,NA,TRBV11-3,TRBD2,CASSRHLAGDEQFF,TGTGCCAGCAGCCGTCATCTAGCGGGAGATGAGCAGTTCTTC
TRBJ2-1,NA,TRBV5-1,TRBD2,CASSSPGTSGAYEQFF,TGCGCCAGCAGCTCGCCCGGGACTAGCGGGGCGTATGAGCAGTTCTTC
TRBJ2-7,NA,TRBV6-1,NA,CASSETVLSSYEQYF,TGTGCCAGCAGTGAAACAGTGCTTAGCTCCTACGAGCAGTACTTC
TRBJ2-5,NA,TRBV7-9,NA,CASSLEGPPQETQYF,TGTGCCAGCAGCTTAGAAGGGCCGCCTCAAGAGACCCAGTACTTC
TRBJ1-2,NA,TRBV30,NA,CAWNLVPGGYTF,TGTGCCTGGAACCTCGTACCCGGCGGCTACACCTTC
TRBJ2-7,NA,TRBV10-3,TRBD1,CAISESTGGMGEQYF,TGTGCCATCAGTGAGTCAACAGGGGGAATGGGCGAGCAGTACTTC
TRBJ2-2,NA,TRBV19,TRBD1,CASSKPRTGGIDGELFF,TGTGCCAGTAGCAAACCGAGGACAGGGGGCATCGACGGGGAGCTGTTTTTT
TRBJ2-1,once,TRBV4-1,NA,CASSHPLNEQFF,TGCGCCAGCAGCCACCCGTTAAATGAGCAGTTCTTC
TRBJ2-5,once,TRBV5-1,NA,CASSLLFSQETQYF,TGCGCCAGCAGCCTTCTCTTCAGCCAAGAGACCCAGTACTTC
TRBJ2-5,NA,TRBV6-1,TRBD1,CASGRDRQETQYF,TGTGCCAGCGGCCGGGACAGGCAAGAGACCCAGTACTTC
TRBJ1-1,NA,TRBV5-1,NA,CASSGGPVNTEAFF,TGCGCCAGCAGCGGCGGACCGGTGAACACTGAAGCTTTCTTT
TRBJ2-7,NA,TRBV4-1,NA,CASSQDLQAYEQYF,TGCGCCAGCAGCCAAGACTTACAGGCCTACGAGCAGTACTTC
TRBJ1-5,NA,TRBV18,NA,CASSPPGPRNQPQHF,TGTGCCAGCTCACCACCGGGACCGAGGAATCAGCCCCAGCATTTT
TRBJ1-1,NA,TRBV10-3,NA,CASGAPNTEAFF,TGCGCAAGTGGGGCCCCGAACACTGAAGCTTTCTTT
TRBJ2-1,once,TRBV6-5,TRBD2,CASRRLAEYNEQFF,TGTGCCAGCAGGCGACTAGCGGAATACAATGAGCAGTTCTTC
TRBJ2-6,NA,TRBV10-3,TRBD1,CAISDGQGGIGANVLTF,TGTGCCATCAGTGATGGACAGGGTGGTATTGGGGCCAACGTCCTGACTTTC
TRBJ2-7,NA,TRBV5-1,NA,CASSPTWDPSYEQYF,TGCGCCAGCAGCCCCACCTGGGACCCCTCCTACGAGCAGTACTTC
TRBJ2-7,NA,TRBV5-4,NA,CASSPSGDVYEQYF,TGTGCCAGCAGCCCCTCGGGGGACGTCTACGAGCAGTACTTC
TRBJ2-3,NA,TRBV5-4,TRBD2,CASSSYGTSLVSTDTQYF,TGTGCCAGCAGCTCCTATGGGACTAGCCTCGTTAGCACAGATACGCAGTATTTT
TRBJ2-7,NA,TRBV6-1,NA,CASTPGGRDEQYF,TGTGCCAGCACTCCCGGGGGGCGCGACGAGCAGTACTTC
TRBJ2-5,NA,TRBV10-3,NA,CAISEEGGAYETQYF,TGTGCCATCAGTGAAGAGGGGGGGGCCTATGAGACCCAGTACTTC
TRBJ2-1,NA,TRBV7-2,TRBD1,CASSMDRGAYNEQFF,TGTGCCAGCAGCATGGACAGGGGGGCCTACAATGAGCAGTTCTTC
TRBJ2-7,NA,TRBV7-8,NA,CASSLEIRYEQYF,TGTGCCAGCAGCTTAGAAATCAGATACGAGCAGTACTTC
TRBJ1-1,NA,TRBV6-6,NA,CASSYGTQAFF,TGTGCCAGCAGTTATGGAACACAAGCTTTCTTT
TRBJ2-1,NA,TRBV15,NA,CATSRRQDPYNEQFF,TGTGCCACCAGCAGAAGACAGGACCCTTACAATGAGCAGTTCTTC
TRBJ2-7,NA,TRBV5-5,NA,CASSPGRSSYEQYF,TGTGCCAGCAGCCCAGGACGGAGCTCCTACGAGCAGTACTTC
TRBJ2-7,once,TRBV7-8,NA,CASSLVANAHEQYF,TGTGCCAGCAGCTTAGTAGCGAATGCCCACGAGCAGTACTTC
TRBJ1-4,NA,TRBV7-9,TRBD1,CASSLAGTGSLIPGEKLFF,TGTGCCAGCAGCTTAGCCGGGACAGGGTCCCTTATCCCTGGTGAAAAACTGTTTTTT
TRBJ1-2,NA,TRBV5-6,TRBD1,CASSRQGNNYGYTF,TGTGCCAGCAGCCGACAGGGTAACAACTATGGCTACACCTTC
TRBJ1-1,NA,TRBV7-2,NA,CASSLSGVITEAFF,TGTGCCAGCAGCTTATCGGGGGTGATCACTGAAGCTTTCTTT
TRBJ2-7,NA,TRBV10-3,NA,CAISEGGAGYEQYF,TGTGCCATCAGTGAAGGGGGAGCGGGCTACGAGCAGTACTTC
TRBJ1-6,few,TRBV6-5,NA,CASSLDSRNSPLHF,TGTGCCAGCAGTCTCGACAGCCGAAATTCACCCCTCCACTTT
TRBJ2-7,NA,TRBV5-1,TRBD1,CASSGQGGLGEQYF,TGCGCCAGCAGCGGACAGGGCGGACTTGGGGAGCAGTACTTC
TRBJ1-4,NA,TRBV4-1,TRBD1,CATSEGQGGEKLFF,TGCGCCACCTCCGAGGGACAGGGTGGTGAAAAACTGTTTTTT